This T cell receptor (beta chain) was documented in a study of blood T cell repertoires in COVID-19. Overall study context: The study drew acute and convalescent COVID-19 samples from the United States, Italy and Spain.

As originally analysed: Amplification from reference gene primers served as the basis for estimated nucleated cell counts. Libraries were prepared by immunoSEQ multiplex PCR; TCRdb keeps only in-frame clonotypes and omits some of them. V, J and clone size reflect that table, while D and trimming were determined from the DNA. The sample has roughly 290,000 clones, 75% to 95% seen once. Germline V gene data show CDR1 as SGHRS and CDR2 as YFSETQ. Trimming cost V 5 bases and J 2 bases, with 19 bases left between them. The CDR3 is 17 amino acids. V is TRBV5-1 and J is TRBJ2-2; TRBD1 might be the D (5 bases). The receptor's source is a woman aged 25-40 years with COVID-19, enrolled during active disease. Sequenced material: peripheral blood. CDR3 DNA sequence: TGCGCCAGCAGTGGCTACAGGCCGTCGTCAAACACCGGGGAGCTGTTTTTT. Its protein is CASSGYRPSSNTGELFF. The entire variable domain, with the rest obtained from reference TRBV5-1 and TRBJ2-2, is as follows: KAGVTQTPRYLIKTRGQQVTLSCSPISGHRSVSWYQQTPGQGLQFLFEYFSETQRNKGNFPGRFSGRQFSNSRSEMNVSTLELGDSALYLCASSGYRPSSNTGELFFGEGSRLTVL.